This note documents a single T cell receptor (beta chain) sequence. There is no known antigen for this receptor. No much larger clonotype is one base removed from it; base qualities were not supplied. The sample belongs to a study of a mutant IDH1 vaccine in newly diagnosed glioma (dated by TCRdb to the early 2020s). In the study overall: Patients received eight vaccinations in weeks 1, 3, 5, 7, 11, 15, 19 and 23, corresponding to visits V03 through V10. Vaccination started 4-6 weeks after radiotherapy alone, or was given together with temozolomide cycles in the groups whose treatment included chemotherapy. For exploratory analyses, longitudinal TCRB deep sequencing was carried out in around 26 treated patients wherever samples were available. Prior to enrollment, patients had been given standard therapy consisting of radiotherapy alone, temozolomide alone, or radiochemotherapy with temozolomide, with the combination given to most patients. The 32 treated patients were approximately 60% male and approximately 40% female, with a mean age of approximately 40 years. Peripheral blood was drawn at six visits: V03 (baseline), V05, V07, V10, V12 and V13.

The receptor library was made with the immunoSEQ multiplex PCR assay. Rearranged TCR beta chain sequences were amplified using the hsTCRB Kit according to the manufacturer's protocol. An Illumina MiSeq was used to sequence the TCRB libraries. Per the original workflow: Demultiplexing, trimming and gene mapping were performed with the kit vendor's proprietary platform. Imported from immuneACCESS, the table was reduced by TCRdb to in-frame sequences with V and J called. These copies leave out some clones; in studies compared against another copy, an unresolved V gene accounts for under half, and the cause of the remainder is not known. The V and J calls and clone size were taken over from that table, and D and trimming were inferred from the DNA. This sample gives roughly 25,000 clones in total; 77% of them show up just once. The top ten hold just under 9.5% of the sample. This specimen's time point label, interpreted: week 5, during vaccination. A 20-mer mutant IDH1 peptide at 300 micrograms in Montanide made up each vaccine dose, which was injected subcutaneously together with topical imiquimod. Newly diagnosed WHO grade 3 or 4 IDH1-mutant astrocytomas showing loss of nuclear ATRX were present in the donors. The samples were drawn from NOA16, a multicentre, single-arm, open-label phase I trial in Germany that tested a mutant IDH1 peptide vaccine in humans for the first time. The DNeasy Blood and Tissue Kit was used to extract genomic DNA from EDTA blood for TCRB sequencing.

CDR1 and CDR2, per the germline V gene (reference sequence), are SEHNR and FQNEAQ. The CDR3 spans 12 residues, from the cysteine through the phenylalanine. The sequence is cut down to CDR3 DNA, 36 bases in frame from base 1. V loses 6 bases, J loses 6 bases, and the germline ends lie 9 bases apart. Study-wide conclusions, independent of this receptor: PBMC samples for TCRB deep sequencing were selected based on availability. No apparent relationship was observed between pseudoprogression and alterations in the top peripheral T cell clonotypes detected by TCRB sequencing. It was noted by the authors that analyses of patient blood samples could not be reproduced owing to sample limitations. Immune responses induced by the vaccine were seen in approximately 92% of patients across multiple MHC alleles.

This specimen was PBMCs, taken from a glioma patient whose treatment included an IDH1 peptide vaccine. Recombination connected TRBV7-9 to TRBJ1-5; TRBD1 is possibly the D segment (6 matching bases). The sequence was collected from a man between 35 and 55 years old with glioma. The CDR3 here reads CASSGGFQPQHF. The DNA reads TGTGCCAGCAGTGGGGGCTTTCAGCCCCAGCATTTT. Outside the CDR3, residues come from the reference TRBV7-9 and TRBJ1-5 proteins, so the full variable domain is: DTGVSQNPRHKITKRGQNVTFRCDPISEHNRLYWYRQTLGQGPEFLTYFQNEAQLEKSRLLSDRFSAERPKGSFSTLEIQRTEQGDSAMYLCASSGGFQPQHFGDGTRLSIL.